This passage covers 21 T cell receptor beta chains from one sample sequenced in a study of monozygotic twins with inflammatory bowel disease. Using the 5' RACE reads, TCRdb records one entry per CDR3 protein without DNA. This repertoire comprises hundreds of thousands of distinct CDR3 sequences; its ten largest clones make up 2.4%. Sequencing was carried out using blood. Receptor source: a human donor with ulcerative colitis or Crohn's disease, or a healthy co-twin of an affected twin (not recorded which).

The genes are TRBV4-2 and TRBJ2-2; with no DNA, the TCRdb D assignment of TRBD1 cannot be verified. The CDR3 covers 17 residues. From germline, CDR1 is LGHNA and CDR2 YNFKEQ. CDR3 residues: CASSRRIQGAGTGELFF.

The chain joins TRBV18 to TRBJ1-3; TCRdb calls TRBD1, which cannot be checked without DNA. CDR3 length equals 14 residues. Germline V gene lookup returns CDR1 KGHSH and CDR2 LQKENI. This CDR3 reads CASSPWTGGDTIYF.

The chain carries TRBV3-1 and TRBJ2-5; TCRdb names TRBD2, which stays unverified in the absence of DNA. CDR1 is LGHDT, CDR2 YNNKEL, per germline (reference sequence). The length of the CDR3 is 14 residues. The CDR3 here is CASSPGRPGETQYF.

Here the CDR3 reads CASLRGDRASEAFF. The chain uses TRBV18 and TRBJ1-1; the D call from TCRdb, TRBD1, cannot be confirmed without DNA. This CDR3 contains 14 residues. Germline V gene sequence: CDR1 KGHSH, CDR2 LQKENI. The variable domain in full, with the rest retrieved from reference TRBV18 and TRBJ1-1, is NAGVMQNPRHLVRRRGQEARLRCSPMKGHSHVYWYRQLPEEGLKFMVYLQKENIIDESGMPKERFSAEFPKEGPSILRIQQVVRGDSAAYFCASLRGDRASEAFFGQGTRLTVV.

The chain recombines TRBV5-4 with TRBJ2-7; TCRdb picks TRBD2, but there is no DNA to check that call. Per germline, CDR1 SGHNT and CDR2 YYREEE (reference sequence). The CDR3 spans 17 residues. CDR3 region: CASTGRVGSNSTYEQYF. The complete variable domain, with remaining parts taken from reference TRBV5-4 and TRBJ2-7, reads ETGVTQSPTHLIKTRGQQVTLRCSSQSGHNTVSWYQQALGQGPQFIFQYYREEENGRGNFPPRFSGLQFPNYSSELNVNALELDDSALYLCASTGRVGSNSTYEQYFGPGTRLTVT.

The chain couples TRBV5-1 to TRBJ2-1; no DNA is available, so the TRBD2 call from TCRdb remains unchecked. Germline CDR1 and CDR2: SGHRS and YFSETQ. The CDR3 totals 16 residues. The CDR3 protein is CASSLEGPWGYNEQFF.

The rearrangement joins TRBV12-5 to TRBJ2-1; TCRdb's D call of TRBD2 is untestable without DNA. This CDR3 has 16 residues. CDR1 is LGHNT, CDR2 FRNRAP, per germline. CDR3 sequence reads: CASGMTSGSSYNEQFF. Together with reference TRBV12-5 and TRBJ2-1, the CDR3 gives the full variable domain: DARVTQTPRHKVTEMGQEVTMRCQPILGHNTVFWYRQTMMQGLELLAYFRNRAPLDDSGMPKDRFSAEMPDATLATLKIQPSEPRDSAVYFCASGMTSGSSYNEQFFGPGTRLTVL.

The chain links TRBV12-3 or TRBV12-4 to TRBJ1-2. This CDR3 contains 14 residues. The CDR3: CASSLGSSNYGYTF.

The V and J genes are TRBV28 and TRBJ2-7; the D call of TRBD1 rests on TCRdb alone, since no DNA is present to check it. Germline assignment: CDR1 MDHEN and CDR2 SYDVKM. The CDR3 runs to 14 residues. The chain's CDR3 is CASRPGGSVYEQYF.

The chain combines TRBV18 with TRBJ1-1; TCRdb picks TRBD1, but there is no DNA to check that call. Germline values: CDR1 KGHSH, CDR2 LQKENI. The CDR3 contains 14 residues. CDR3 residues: CASCLDRSNTEAFF.

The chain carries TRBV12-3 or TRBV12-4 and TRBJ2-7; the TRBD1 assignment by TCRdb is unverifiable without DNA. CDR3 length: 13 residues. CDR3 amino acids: CASTRGFSYEQYF.

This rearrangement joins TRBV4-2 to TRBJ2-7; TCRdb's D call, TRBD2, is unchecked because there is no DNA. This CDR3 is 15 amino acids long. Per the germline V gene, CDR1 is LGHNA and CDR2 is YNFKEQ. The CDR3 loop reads CASSHTLAGEYEQYF.

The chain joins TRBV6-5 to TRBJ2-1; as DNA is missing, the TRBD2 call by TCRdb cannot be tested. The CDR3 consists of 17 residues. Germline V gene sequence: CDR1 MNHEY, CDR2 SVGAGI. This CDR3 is CASSYGALSGGAYEQFF.

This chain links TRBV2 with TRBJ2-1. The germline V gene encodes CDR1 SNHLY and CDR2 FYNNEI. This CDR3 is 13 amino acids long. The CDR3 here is CASRGLTYNEQFF. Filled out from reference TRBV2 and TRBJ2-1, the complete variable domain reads EPEVTQTPSHQVTQMGQEVILRCVPISNHLYFYWYRQILGQKVEFLVSFYNNEISEKSEIFDDQFSVERPDGSNFTLKIRSTKLEDSAMYFCASRGLTYNEQFFGPGTRLTVL.

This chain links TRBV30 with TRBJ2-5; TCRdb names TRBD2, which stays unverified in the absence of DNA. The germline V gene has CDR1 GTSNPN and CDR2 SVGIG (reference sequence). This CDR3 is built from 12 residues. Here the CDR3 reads CAWDLGRETQYF.

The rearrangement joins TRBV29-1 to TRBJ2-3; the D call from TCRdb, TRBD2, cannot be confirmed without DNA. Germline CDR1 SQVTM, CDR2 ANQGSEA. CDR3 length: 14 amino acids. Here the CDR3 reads CSVAGRTSTDTQYF.

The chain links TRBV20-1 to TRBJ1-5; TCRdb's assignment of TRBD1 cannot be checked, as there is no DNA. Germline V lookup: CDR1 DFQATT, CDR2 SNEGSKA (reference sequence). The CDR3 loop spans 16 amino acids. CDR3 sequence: CSAREAGNGRNQPQHF.

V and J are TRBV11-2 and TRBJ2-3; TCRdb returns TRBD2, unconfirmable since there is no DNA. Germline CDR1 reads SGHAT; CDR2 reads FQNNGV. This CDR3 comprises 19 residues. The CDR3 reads CASSLRSGTSGEYTDTQYF.

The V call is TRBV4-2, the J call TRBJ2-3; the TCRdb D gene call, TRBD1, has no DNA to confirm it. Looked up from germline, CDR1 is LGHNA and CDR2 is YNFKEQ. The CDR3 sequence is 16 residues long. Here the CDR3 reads CASSLQGPPGTDTQYF.

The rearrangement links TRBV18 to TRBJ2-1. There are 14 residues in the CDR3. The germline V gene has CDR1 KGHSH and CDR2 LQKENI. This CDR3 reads CASSPMDPYNEQFF.

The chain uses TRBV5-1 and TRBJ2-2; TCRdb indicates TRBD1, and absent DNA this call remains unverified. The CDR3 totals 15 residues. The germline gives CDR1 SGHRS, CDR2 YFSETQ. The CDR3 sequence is CASPLDRKNTGELFF. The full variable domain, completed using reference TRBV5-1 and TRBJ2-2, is KAGVTQTPRYLIKTRGQQVTLSCSPISGHRSVSWYQQTPGQGLQFLFEYFSETQRNKGNFPGRFSGRQFSNSRSEMNVSTLELGDSALYLCASPLDRKNTGELFFGEGSRLTVL.